This entry features one T cell receptor (beta chain) sequence. The antigen is undetermined. The data belong to a study of T cells in Graves' hyperthyroidism and ophthalmopathy. Notes on the study in general: Before onset, ophthalmopathy was predicted by the model a median around 6 months earlier.

Using RNA transcripts as the source, TCR beta CDR3 regions were amplified. First-round RT-PCR with HTBI primers amplified the TCR CDR3 region. From the multiplex PCR reads, TCRdb called clonotypes with MiXCR, one entry per CDR3 protein. Among about 46,000 distinct CDR3 sequences, roughly 50% were seen once, and the ten largest hold approximately 30%. This CDR3 has 19 residues. Germline trimming cut 5 bases from V and 1 base from J; bases unmatched to any gene: 18. Germline values: CDR1 SEHNR, CDR2 FQNEAQ (reference sequence). No ophthalmopathy progression within 18 months constituted stable Graves' hyperthyroidism.

The chain joins TRBV7-9 to TRBJ2-5, with 8 bases that match TRBD2. This TCR was recovered from a woman between 45 and 65 years old with Graves' hyperthyroidism. Sequenced material: peripheral blood or thyroid tissue (not recorded which). The CDR3 nucleotides read TGTGCCAGCAGCACGAGCGGGAGTGCCTCTCTGGGGGTCCAAGAGACCCAGTACTTC. It codes for CASSTSGSASLGVQETQYF. Looking up the rest from reference TRBV7-9 and TRBJ2-5 gives the full variable domain: DTGVSQNPRHKITKRGQNVTFRCDPISEHNRLYWYRQTLGQGPEFLTYFQNEAQLEKSRLLSDRFSAERPKGSFSTLEIQRTEQGDSAMYLCASSTSGSASLGVQETQYFGPGTRLLVL.